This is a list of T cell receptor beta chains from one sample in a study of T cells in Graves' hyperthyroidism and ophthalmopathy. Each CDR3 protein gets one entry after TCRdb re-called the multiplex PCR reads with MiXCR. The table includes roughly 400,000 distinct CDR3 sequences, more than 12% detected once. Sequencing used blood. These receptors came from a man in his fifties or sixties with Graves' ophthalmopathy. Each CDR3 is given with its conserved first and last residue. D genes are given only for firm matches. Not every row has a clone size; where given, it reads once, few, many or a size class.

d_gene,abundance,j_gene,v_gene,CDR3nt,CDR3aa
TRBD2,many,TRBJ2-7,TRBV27,TGTGCCAGCAGTTTTCGGGGCGGGAGGGCCGACGAGCAGTACTTC,CASSFRGGRADEQYF
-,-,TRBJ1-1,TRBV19,TGTGCCAGTAGTATAGAGCCTTTCTCCGGATTGTATACTGAAGCTTTCTTT,CASSIEPFSGLYTEAFF
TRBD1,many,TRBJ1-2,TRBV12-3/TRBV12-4,TGTGCCAGCAGTTTCGTTCAGGGGGCGGCTGTTAGTGGAGGCTACACCTTC,CASSFVQGAAVSGGYTF
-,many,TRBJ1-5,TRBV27,TGTGCCAGCAGTTTATCGAAAGGGGTCCATCAGCCCCAGCATTTT,CASSLSKGVHQPQHF
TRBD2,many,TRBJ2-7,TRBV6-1,TGTGCCAGCAGTGGGCCGGGAGGGCCCTACGAGCAGTACTTC,CASSGPGGPYEQYF
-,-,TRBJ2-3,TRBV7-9,TGTGCCAGCAGCTTAGGATCGGGCCCTACAGATACGCAGTATTTT,CASSLGSGPTDTQYF
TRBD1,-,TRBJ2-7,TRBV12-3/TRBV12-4,TGTGCCAGCAGTTCCGGAGACAGGGCTGGCGAGCAGTACTTC,CASSSGDRAGEQYF
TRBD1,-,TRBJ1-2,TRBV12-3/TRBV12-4,TGTGCCAGCAGTACCCCGGGACAGGGGTTCTATGGCTACACCTTC,CASSTPGQGFYGYTF
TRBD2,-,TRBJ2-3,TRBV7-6,TGTGCCAGCAGCAAGGGACTAGCTCACACAGATACGCAGTATTTT,CASSKGLAHTDTQYF
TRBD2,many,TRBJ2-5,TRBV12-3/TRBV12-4,TGTGCCAGCAGCCTAGCGGGACTACGGGAGACCCAGTACTTC,CASSLAGLRETQYF
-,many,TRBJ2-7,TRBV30,TGTGCCTGCTCAAGAGGGGGGGCCAACGAGCAGTACTTC,CACSRGGANEQYF
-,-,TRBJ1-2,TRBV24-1,TGTGCCACCAGGAATCCCTCGACAGATAGTTACACCTTC,CATRNPSTDSYTF
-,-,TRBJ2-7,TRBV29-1,TGCAGCGTCGGTACTACCTACGAGCAGTACTTC,CSVGTTYEQYF
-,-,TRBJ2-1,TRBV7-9,TGTGCCAGCAGCTTATCGGGGACAAGGGATTACAATGAGCAGTTCTTC,CASSLSGTRDYNEQFF
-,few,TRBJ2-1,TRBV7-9,TGTGCCAGCAGCCCGGGACAACGGGGCCTCAATGAGCAGTTCTTC,CASSPGQRGLNEQFF
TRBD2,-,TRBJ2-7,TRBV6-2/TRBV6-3,TGTGCCAGCAGTCCTCGGCGGGAGGCCCTCGCCTACGAGCAGTACTTC,CASSPRREALAYEQYF
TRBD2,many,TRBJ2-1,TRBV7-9,TGTGCCAGCAGCCCCCCTGTTTTGACCCCGGGAGGCAATGAGCAGTTCTTC,CASSPPVLTPGGNEQFF
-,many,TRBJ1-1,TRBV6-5,TGTGCCAGCAGTTACTCCTCCGGCCAGGGGATTGAAGCTTTCTTT,CASSYSSGQGIEAFF
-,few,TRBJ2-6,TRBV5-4,TGTGCCAGCAGCTTGGCCGGGGGCCGTGGGGCCAACGTCCTGACTTTC,CASSLAGGRGANVLTF
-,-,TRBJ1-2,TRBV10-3,TGTGCCATCAGCGCAAGACAGGACAATGGCTACACCTTC,CAISARQDNGYTF
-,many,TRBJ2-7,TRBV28,TGTGCCAGCAGTTTATTTATAGTGTCAGCTCTCTCCTACGAGCAGTACTTC,CASSLFIVSALSYEQYF
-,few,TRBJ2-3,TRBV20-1,TGCAGTGCTAGTCATGGGACTGGAATGGCGGATACGCAGTATTTT,CSASHGTGMADTQYF
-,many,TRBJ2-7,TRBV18,TGTGCCAGCTCGGGAGCGAGAGGCTCCTACGAGCAGTACTTC,CASSGARGSYEQYF
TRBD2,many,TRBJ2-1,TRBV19,TGTGCCAGTAGTATGAGCAGCGGGAGAGTGAACAATGAGCAGTTCTTC,CASSMSSGRVNNEQFF
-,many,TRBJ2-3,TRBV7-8,TGTGCCAGCAGCTTTTTTTTCCGCACAGATACGCAGTATTTT,CASSFFFRTDTQYF
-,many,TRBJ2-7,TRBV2,TGTGCCAGTGGCTTCGCCGTAACCTACGAGCAGTACTTC,CASGFAVTYEQYF
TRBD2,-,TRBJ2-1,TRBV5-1,TGCGCCAGCAGCTTAACTAGCGGGAGTTTTATCAATGAGCAGTTCTTC,CASSLTSGSFINEQFF
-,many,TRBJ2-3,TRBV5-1,TGCGCCAGCAGCCGTATAGGCGGGAGTATTAGGGGGACAGATACGCAGTATTTT,CASSRIGGSIRGTDTQYF
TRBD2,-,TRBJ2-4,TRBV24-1,TGTGCCACGCACCACTTGACTAGCGGGAGGTGTATGCGTTTAGCCAAAAACATTCAGTACTTC,CATHHLTSGRCMRLAKNIQYF
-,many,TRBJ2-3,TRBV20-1,TGCAGTGCTCTCGCGTCATCACTGCTCACAGATACGCAGTATTTT,CSALASSLLTDTQYF
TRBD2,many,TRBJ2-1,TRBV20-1,TGCAGTGCTGGGGGCGGGAGCGGGAGTATGGGGAATGAGCAGTTCTTC,CSAGGGSGSMGNEQFF
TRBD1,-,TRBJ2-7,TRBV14,TGTGCCAGCAGCCAATTGGGACAGGGCTCTTCCTACGAGCAGTACTTC,CASSQLGQGSSYEQYF
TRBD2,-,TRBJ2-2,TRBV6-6,TGTGCCAGCAGTTACTCGGGACTAGCACGGGTAGACACCGGGGAGCTGTTTTTT,CASSYSGLARVDTGELFF
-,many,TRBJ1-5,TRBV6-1,TGTGCCAGCAGTGAAGCACGGTCGTCTAGCAATCAGCCCCAGCATTTT,CASSEARSSSNQPQHF
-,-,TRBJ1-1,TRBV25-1,TGTGCCAGCAGTGAACCTACGGCCCTTGAAGCTTTCTTT,CASSEPTALEAFF
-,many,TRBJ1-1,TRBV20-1,TGCAGTGCTAGAGTCCCGGGGGTGAACACTGAAGCTTTCTTT,CSARVPGVNTEAFF
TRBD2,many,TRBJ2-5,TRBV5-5,TGTGCCAGCAGCTCCACAGGTGGGGGTGCTAGCGGGAGGGCCAGGGAGACCCAGTACTTC,CASSSTGGGASGRARETQYF
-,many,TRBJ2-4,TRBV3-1,TGTGCCAGCAGCCATACAGACTCAAAAAACATTCAGTACTTC,CASSHTDSKNIQYF
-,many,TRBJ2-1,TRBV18,TGTGCCAGCTCACCACCTAATTCTTTTTCCTACAATGAGCAGTTCTTC,CASSPPNSFSYNEQFF
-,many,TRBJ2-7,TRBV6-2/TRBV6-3,TGTGCCAGCAGTTATGAGGGGCCCTATTACGAGCAGTACTTC,CASSYEGPYYEQYF
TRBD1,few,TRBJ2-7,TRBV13,TGTGCCAGCAGCTTAGAGGGGACAGGGGATAGTACCTACGAGCAGTACTTC,CASSLEGTGDSTYEQYF
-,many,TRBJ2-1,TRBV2,TGTGCCAGCAGTGAAGCAAGCCGATTGGTTAATGAGCAGTTCTTC,CASSEASRLVNEQFF
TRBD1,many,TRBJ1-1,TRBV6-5,TGTGCCAGCAGTTACGGGACAGGGAACACTGAAGCTTTCTTT,CASSYGTGNTEAFF
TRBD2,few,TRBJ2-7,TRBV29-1,TGCAGCGTTGAGGGACTAGCGGGAGTGGGTGAGCAGTACTTC,CSVEGLAGVGEQYF
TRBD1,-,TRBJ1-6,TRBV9,TGTGCCAGCAGCGTCGGACAGGAACCCAATTCACCCCTCCACTTT,CASSVGQEPNSPLHF
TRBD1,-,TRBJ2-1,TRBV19,TGTGCCAGTAGTGCCAACAGGGGCCGTTCCTACGAGCAGTTCTTC,CASSANRGRSYEQFF
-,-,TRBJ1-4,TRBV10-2,TGCGCCAGCAGGGGAATGAGGGCTGGAAGAGAAAAACTGTTTTTT,CASRGMRAGREKLFF
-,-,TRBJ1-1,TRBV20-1,TGCAGTGCTAGTCGGGGGGAAGCTTTCTTT,CSASRGEAFF
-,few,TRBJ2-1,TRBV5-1,TGCGCCAGCAGCTTGGGGGGGGGGGACAGTTTGTTGAGGCAGTTCTTC,CASSLGGGDSLLRQFF
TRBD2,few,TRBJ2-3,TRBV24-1,TGTGCCACCAGTGACCAACTAGCGATAAGCACAGATACGCAGTATTTT,CATSDQLAISTDTQYF
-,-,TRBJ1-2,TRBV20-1,TGCAGTGCCCCCGGGACGGATAACTATGGCTACACCTTC,CSAPGTDNYGYTF
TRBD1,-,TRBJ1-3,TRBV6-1,TGTGCCAGCAGTACTAGAACAGGGGGCTACTCTGGAAACACCATATATTTT,CASSTRTGGYSGNTIYF
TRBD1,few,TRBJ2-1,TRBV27,TGTGCCAGCAGTTTAGCCCCCTGGCCGGGACAGAACAATGAGCAGTTCTTC,CASSLAPWPGQNNEQFF
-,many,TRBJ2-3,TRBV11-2,TGTGCCAGCACTCCCACCCCCTGGGCAGATACGCAGTATTTT,CASTPTPWADTQYF
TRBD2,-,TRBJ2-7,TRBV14,TGTGCCAGCAGGGCAGCGGGAGGCGTCTACGAGCAGTACTTC,CASRAAGGVYEQYF
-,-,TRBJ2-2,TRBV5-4,TGTGCCAGCAGCTTGCGATCAGCTACCGGGGAGCTGTTTTTT,CASSLRSATGELFF
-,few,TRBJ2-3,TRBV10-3,TGTGCCATCAGTGGGACGCGCGATACGCAGTATTTT,CAISGTRDTQYF